This TCR beta chain comes out of a study of blood T cell repertoires in COVID-19. Study processing details: Estimates of nucleated cell counts were drawn from the amplification of reference gene primers. TCRdb keeps only in-frame clones here, not all; method: immunoSEQ multiplex PCR. For V, J and clone size, that table is used; D and trimming come from the DNA. The data contain about 300,000 clones, 88% of them singletons. Trimming pared 4 bases from V and 3 bases from J, leaving 19 bases between. The CDR3 runs to 16 residues. In germline, CDR1 is SGDLS, CDR2 YYNGEE. The sequence came from a woman between 25 and 40 years old who had recovered from COVID-19. This sequence joins TRBV9 and TRBJ1-2; D unclear. Sequenced: peripheral blood. The DNA for the CDR3 is TGTGCCAGCAGCCCTAGGAGGGAGGGTGCTGACTATGGCTACACCTTC. The encoded protein is CASSPRREGADYGYTF.